These T cell receptor beta chains were read from a single sample in a study of shared clonotypes between healthy human individuals. The assay was immunoSEQ multiplex PCR, and TCRdb's table has in-frame clones only and misses some. The sample has 800,000 to 950,000 clones, roughly 96% seen once. The sequenced sample consisted of naive CD8+ T cells sorted from blood. The receptor set was obtained from a man aged 25-45 years in good health. CDR3s include the opening cysteine and the closing phenylalanine or tryptophan. The order of the fields is V gene, clone size, D gene, J gene, CDR3 DNA, CDR3 protein. D genes are given only for firm matches. Size is omitted from some rows. Given values are once, few, many or a class for expanded clones.

V gene: TRBV29-1
clone size: .
D gene: .
J gene: TRBJ2-7
CDR3 DNA: TGCAGCGTTGCCTTCCCTGGGTCCTACGAGCAGTACTTC
CDR3 protein: CSVAFPGSYEQYF

V gene: TRBV18
clone size: .
D gene: TRBD1
J gene: TRBJ2-7
CDR3 DNA: TGTGCCAGCTCACCGGGACAGCTAGCCTACGAGCAGTACTTC
CDR3 protein: CASSPGQLAYEQYF

V gene: TRBV5-8
clone size: .
D gene: TRBD2
J gene: TRBJ2-7
CDR3 DNA: TGTGCCAGCAGCTCCGAGTTGACTAGCGGGAGCTACGAGCAGTACTTC
CDR3 protein: CASSSELTSGSYEQYF

V gene: TRBV27
clone size: .
D gene: .
J gene: TRBJ1-4
CDR3 DNA: TGTGCCAGCAGTTTCGGGGGCTTACGAGAAAAACTGTTTTTT
CDR3 protein: CASSFGGLREKLFF

V gene: TRBV27
clone size: .
D gene: .
J gene: TRBJ2-3
CDR3 DNA: TGTGCCAGCAGCTCCCCTCCTAGCCGAGATACGCAGTATTTT
CDR3 protein: CASSSPPSRDTQYF

V gene: TRBV10-2
clone size: .
D gene: TRBD2
J gene: TRBJ2-1
CDR3 DNA: TGCGCCAGCAGTGCTCCGGGACTAGCGCTTAGCTCCTACAATGAGCAGTTCTTC
CDR3 protein: CASSAPGLALSSYNEQFF

V gene: TRBV7-9
clone size: .
D gene: .
J gene: TRBJ2-1
CDR3 DNA: TGTGCCAGCAGTTCGCGGGGCAATGAGCAGTTCTTC
CDR3 protein: CASSSRGNEQFF

V gene: TRBV7-2
clone size: .
D gene: .
J gene: TRBJ2-1
CDR3 DNA: TGTGCCAGCAGCTTCGGGACCCCCAATGAGCAGTTCTTC
CDR3 protein: CASSFGTPNEQFF

V gene: TRBV7-9
clone size: .
D gene: .
J gene: TRBJ2-7
CDR3 DNA: TGTGCCAGCAGTTCCCCGGGGCCAGGAGAGCAGTACTTC
CDR3 protein: CASSSPGPGEQYF

V gene: TRBV15
clone size: .
D gene: .
J gene: TRBJ1-1
CDR3 DNA: TGTGCCACCAGCAGAGATCCAGGGGTGGGCACTGAAGCTTTCTTT
CDR3 protein: CATSRDPGVGTEAFF

V gene: TRBV5-6
clone size: .
D gene: .
J gene: TRBJ1-1
CDR3 DNA: TGTGCCAGCAGCTTAAACAGGAACGCTGAAGCTTTCTTT
CDR3 protein: CASSLNRNAEAFF

V gene: TRBV6-1
clone size: .
D gene: .
J gene: TRBJ2-7
CDR3 DNA: TGTGCCAGCAGTGAAATGGGGTCCTACGAGCAGTACTTC
CDR3 protein: CASSEMGSYEQYF

V gene: TRBV29-1
clone size: .
D gene: TRBD1
J gene: TRBJ2-1
CDR3 DNA: TGCAGCGTCGTTCCGGGACAGGGGCCCAATGAGCAGTTCTTC
CDR3 protein: CSVVPGQGPNEQFF

V gene: TRBV19
clone size: .
D gene: .
J gene: TRBJ2-7
CDR3 DNA: TGTGCCAGGCCAATGGACTCCTACGAGCAGTACTTC
CDR3 protein: CARPMDSYEQYF

V gene: TRBV11-2
clone size: .
D gene: .
J gene: TRBJ2-1
CDR3 DNA: TGTGCCAGCAGCTTAAGTGATATCAGGGTTCCACCTCAGTTCTTC
CDR3 protein: CASSLSDIRVPPQFF

V gene: TRBV19
clone size: .
D gene: TRBD2
J gene: TRBJ2-5
CDR3 DNA: TGTGCCAGTAGTACTGGGACTAGCGGGAGGCCAGAGACCCAGTACTTC
CDR3 protein: CASSTGTSGRPETQYF

V gene: TRBV6-9
clone size: .
D gene: .
J gene: TRBJ2-7
CDR3 DNA: TGTGCCAGCAAAAACGGACATCCCTCACCTAATTCCTCCTACGAGCAGTACTTC
CDR3 protein: CASKNGHPSPNSSYEQYF

V gene: TRBV4-3
clone size: .
D gene: .
J gene: TRBJ1-5
CDR3 DNA: TGCGCCAGCAGCCAAGGGATGGATAGCAATCAGCCCCAGCATTTT
CDR3 protein: CASSQGMDSNQPQHF

V gene: TRBV7-9
clone size: .
D gene: .
J gene: TRBJ2-1
CDR3 DNA: TGTGCCAGCACGCCGAGGGTCGGAGAGCAGTTCTTC
CDR3 protein: CASTPRVGEQFF

V gene: TRBV27
clone size: .
D gene: .
J gene: TRBJ2-7
CDR3 DNA: TGTGCCAGCAGTTTATATGGAGGGGGGGTCCACGAGCAGTACTTC
CDR3 protein: CASSLYGGGVHEQYF

V gene: TRBV19
clone size: .
D gene: .
J gene: TRBJ1-2
CDR3 DNA: TGTGCCAGTAGCCACGACAGAAATAATGCGGATGGCTACACCTTC
CDR3 protein: CASSHDRNNADGYTF

V gene: TRBV7-9
clone size: .
D gene: TRBD2
J gene: TRBJ2-3
CDR3 DNA: TGTGCCAGCAGGCCTAGACTAGCGGGCACAGATACGCAGTATTTT
CDR3 protein: CASRPRLAGTDTQYF

V gene: TRBV30
clone size: .
D gene: TRBD1
J gene: TRBJ2-7
CDR3 DNA: TGTGCCTGGAGTGTAGGTCGGGGACAGGGCCGTTTCTCCTACGAGCAGTACTTC
CDR3 protein: CAWSVGRGQGRFSYEQYF

V gene: TRBV11-2
clone size: .
D gene: .
J gene: TRBJ1-2
CDR3 DNA: TGTGCCAGCAGCTCGATTTCGGACCGCACTCGCGATGGCTACACCTTC
CDR3 protein: CASSSISDRTRDGYTF

V gene: TRBV28
clone size: .
D gene: .
J gene: TRBJ1-5
CDR3 DNA: TGTGCCAGCAGTTTCCGAGGGCCCCAGCCCCAGCATTTT
CDR3 protein: CASSFRGPQPQHF

V gene: TRBV10-1
clone size: .
D gene: .
J gene: TRBJ2-7
CDR3 DNA: TGCGCCAGCAGTGAGTCCTTATTGGAGGATCAGTACTTC
CDR3 protein: CASSESLLEDQYF

V gene: TRBV5-1
clone size: .
D gene: .
J gene: TRBJ2-3
CDR3 DNA: TGCGCCAGCAGCGTCGAAACATCCGGGACACCCCGTACTACGCAGTATTTT
CDR3 protein: CASSVETSGTPRTTQYF

V gene: TRBV15
clone size: .
D gene: .
J gene: TRBJ1-2
CDR3 DNA: TGTGCCACCAGCAGAGCGTTAGGCGGATCAAGCCACGGCTACACCTTC
CDR3 protein: CATSRALGGSSHGYTF

V gene: TRBV13
clone size: .
D gene: TRBD2
J gene: TRBJ2-7
CDR3 DNA: TGTGCCAGCAGCGAAAAGTTGGTCGGACTAGCGGGAGCCGGTGAGCAGTACTTC
CDR3 protein: CASSEKLVGLAGAGEQYF

V gene: TRBV29-1
clone size: .
D gene: .
J gene: TRBJ2-1
CDR3 DNA: TGTAGCGTTGGTCTAGCGTATGACAATGAGCAGTTCTTC
CDR3 protein: CSVGLAYDNEQFF

V gene: TRBV27
clone size: .
D gene: .
J gene: TRBJ2-5
CDR3 DNA: TGTGCCAGCAGTGCCCGTCGGCAGGCTAATCAGACCCAGTACTTC
CDR3 protein: CASSARRQANQTQYF

V gene: TRBV5-1
clone size: once
D gene: .
J gene: TRBJ2-1
CDR3 DNA: TGCGCCAGCAGCCTCAGTTTGGAGCAGTTCTTC
CDR3 protein: CASSLSLEQFF

V gene: TRBV28
clone size: .
D gene: .
J gene: TRBJ2-7
CDR3 DNA: TGTGCCAGCAGACGCGGGACGGATTCCTACGAGCAGTACTTC
CDR3 protein: CASRRGTDSYEQYF

V gene: TRBV4-1
clone size: .
D gene: TRBD1
J gene: TRBJ2-6
CDR3 DNA: TGCGCCAGCAGGGACAGGGCCTTCTCTGGGGCCAACGTCCTGACTTTC
CDR3 protein: CASRDRAFSGANVLTF

V gene: TRBV27
clone size: .
D gene: .
J gene: TRBJ2-3
CDR3 DNA: TGTGCCAGCAGTTTCTCCAAACGGGGAGATACGCAGTATTTT
CDR3 protein: CASSFSKRGDTQYF

V gene: TRBV28
clone size: .
D gene: .
J gene: TRBJ2-2
CDR3 DNA: TGTGCCAGCAAGGGTCCCGGGGAGCTGTTTTTT
CDR3 protein: CASKGPGELFF

V gene: TRBV23-1
clone size: .
D gene: .
J gene: TRBJ2-3
CDR3 DNA: TGCGCCAGCAGTCAATGGGTAGGAGGGATGGATACGCAGTATTTT
CDR3 protein: CASSQWVGGMDTQYF

V gene: TRBV19
clone size: .
D gene: .
J gene: TRBJ2-5
CDR3 DNA: TGTGCCAGTAGTATTGAGCTTGTGTCTCGTGAGACCCAGTACTTC
CDR3 protein: CASSIELVSRETQYF

V gene: TRBV5-6
clone size: .
D gene: .
J gene: TRBJ1-1
CDR3 DNA: TGTGCCAGCAGCTTGCCGGGACAGAACACTGAAGCTTTCTTT
CDR3 protein: CASSLPGQNTEAFF

V gene: TRBV7-9
clone size: .
D gene: TRBD2
J gene: TRBJ2-1
CDR3 DNA: TGTGCCAGCAGCTCGACCCTAGCGGGAGAGGGGAATGAGCAGTTCTTC
CDR3 protein: CASSSTLAGEGNEQFF

V gene: TRBV10-3
clone size: .
D gene: TRBD2
J gene: TRBJ2-3
CDR3 DNA: TGTGCCATCACCCCTGGGGGGGTAGCGGGAGATACGCAGTATTTT
CDR3 protein: CAITPGGVAGDTQYF

V gene: TRBV5-1
clone size: .
D gene: .
J gene: TRBJ2-7
CDR3 DNA: TGCGCCAGCAGTTTCGCGGGGGCCTCCTACGAGCAGTACTTC
CDR3 protein: CASSFAGASYEQYF

V gene: TRBV15
clone size: .
D gene: .
J gene: TRBJ1-4
CDR3 DNA: TGTGCCACCAGCAGAGATAGTGGCGGAGAGAAACTGTTTTTT
CDR3 protein: CATSRDSGGEKLFF

V gene: TRBV10-2
clone size: .
D gene: TRBD2
J gene: TRBJ2-7
CDR3 DNA: TGCGCCAGCAGTCCTTGGACTAGCGGGAGTAATGAGCAGTACTTC
CDR3 protein: CASSPWTSGSNEQYF

V gene: TRBV7-9
clone size: .
D gene: TRBD2
J gene: TRBJ2-7
CDR3 DNA: TGTGCCAGCAGCTTAGCTAGCGGGAGCGTATCCGAGCAGTACTTC
CDR3 protein: CASSLASGSVSEQYF

V gene: TRBV14
clone size: .
D gene: .
J gene: TRBJ2-5
CDR3 DNA: TGTGCCAGCAGCCAAGTTGGAGACTATTTGGAGACCCAGTACTTC
CDR3 protein: CASSQVGDYLETQYF

V gene: TRBV4-1
clone size: .
D gene: TRBD2
J gene: TRBJ2-7
CDR3 DNA: TGCGCCAGCAGCCAAGAAAGGCCCAGCGGGAGCCTCAACTACGAGCAGTACTTC
CDR3 protein: CASSQERPSGSLNYEQYF

V gene: TRBV11-2
clone size: .
D gene: .
J gene: TRBJ1-3
CDR3 DNA: TGTGCCAGCAGCTCCCCGGGAGGGGTTGGAAACACCATATATTTT
CDR3 protein: CASSSPGGVGNTIYF

V gene: TRBV5-1
clone size: .
D gene: .
J gene: TRBJ2-5
CDR3 DNA: TGCGCCAGCAGCTTGGTAGGGGCCCAAGAGACCCAGTACTTC
CDR3 protein: CASSLVGAQETQYF

V gene: TRBV6-5
clone size: .
D gene: .
J gene: TRBJ2-7
CDR3 DNA: TGTGCCAGCAAACTAGCACGGATCTACGAGCAGTACTTC
CDR3 protein: CASKLARIYEQYF

V gene: TRBV27
clone size: .
D gene: TRBD1
J gene: TRBJ2-7
CDR3 DNA: TGTGCCACTAGGACAGGTTCGATGGACGAGCAGTACTTC
CDR3 protein: CATRTGSMDEQYF

V gene: TRBV29-1
clone size: .
D gene: .
J gene: TRBJ2-1
CDR3 DNA: TGCAGCGTTGTGGGAAAGGAGCAGTTCTTC
CDR3 protein: CSVVGKEQFF

V gene: TRBV18
clone size: .
D gene: .
J gene: TRBJ1-1
CDR3 DNA: TGTGCCAGCTCAGGATCATGGGGCGATCTGAACACTGAAGCTTTCTTT
CDR3 protein: CASSGSWGDLNTEAFF

V gene: TRBV14
clone size: .
D gene: TRBD2
J gene: TRBJ2-3
CDR3 DNA: TGTGCCAGCAGCTCCTGGGGACTAGCGGGAGATACGCAGTATTTT
CDR3 protein: CASSSWGLAGDTQYF

V gene: TRBV5-1
clone size: .
D gene: TRBD1
J gene: TRBJ2-1
CDR3 DNA: TGCGCCAGCAGCTTTACCTGGACAGGTTTGGACAATGAGCAGTTCTTC
CDR3 protein: CASSFTWTGLDNEQFF

V gene: TRBV27
clone size: .
D gene: .
J gene: TRBJ1-3
CDR3 DNA: .
CDR3 protein: CASSVGQGTPRYF

V gene: TRBV29-1
clone size: .
D gene: TRBD2
J gene: TRBJ2-1
CDR3 DNA: TGCAGCGCGTTCCCGGCAAGCGGGAGGCTGGGCGAGCAGTTCTTC
CDR3 protein: CSAFPASGRLGEQFF

V gene: TRBV30
clone size: .
D gene: .
J gene: TRBJ1-5
CDR3 DNA: TGTGCCTGGTCCCTCCCGGGGGAGCCCCAGCATTTT
CDR3 protein: CAWSLPGEPQHF

V gene: TRBV7-8
clone size: .
D gene: TRBD2
J gene: TRBJ2-1
CDR3 DNA: TGTGCCAGCAGCCGACCCGTCGGGCGGGAGGGCACCCCAAACAATGAGCAGTTCTTC
CDR3 protein: CASSRPVGREGTPNNEQFF

V gene: TRBV11-2
clone size: .
D gene: TRBD1
J gene: TRBJ2-5
CDR3 DNA: TGTGCCAGCAGCTTAGGACAGGGTTGGGAGACCCAGTACTTC
CDR3 protein: CASSLGQGWETQYF